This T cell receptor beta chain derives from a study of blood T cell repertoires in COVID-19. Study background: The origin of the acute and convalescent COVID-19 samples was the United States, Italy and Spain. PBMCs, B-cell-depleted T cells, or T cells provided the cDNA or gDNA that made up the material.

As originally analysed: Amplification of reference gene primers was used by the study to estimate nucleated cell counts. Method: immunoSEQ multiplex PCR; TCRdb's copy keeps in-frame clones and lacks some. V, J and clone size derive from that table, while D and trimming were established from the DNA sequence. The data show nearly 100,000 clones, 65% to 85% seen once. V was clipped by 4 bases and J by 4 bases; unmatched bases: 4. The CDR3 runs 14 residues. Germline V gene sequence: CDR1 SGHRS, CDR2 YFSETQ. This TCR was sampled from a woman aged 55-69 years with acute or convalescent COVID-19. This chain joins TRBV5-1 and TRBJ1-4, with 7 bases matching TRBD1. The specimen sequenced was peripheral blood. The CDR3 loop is CASSTQGYNEKLFF. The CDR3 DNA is TGCGCCAGCAGCACACAGGGGTATAATGAAAAACTGTTTTTT.